The sequence of this T cell receptor (beta chain) was determined in a study of T-cell memory formation after mild COVID-19. One entry per CDR3 protein results from TCRdb running MiXCR on the 5' RACE reads. Of approximately 340,000 distinct CDR3 sequences listed, around 13% were seen once; the top ten hold over 20%. The table lists this clonotype with a few counts. The sequencing input was PBMCs or a T cell subset sorted from them (not recorded which). The TCR sequence derives from a young man who had mild COVID-19 (a few samples of this study predate the infection). Cell type and time point are not known.

Written as DNA, the CDR3 is TGTGCCAGCAGCACCCTACAGAGACCCTACGAGCAGTACGTC. Its translation: CASSTLQRPYEQYV. The chain carries TRBV7-9 and TRBJ2-7; D is ambiguous. V was clipped by 5 bases and J by 2 bases, with 13 bases between them. The CDR3 contains 14 residues. The germline CDR1 and CDR2 sequences are SEHNR and FQNEAQ (reference sequence).